A selection of T cell receptor beta chains follows, all from one sample in a study of T cell responses to AZD1222 COVID-19 vaccine. Using immunoSEQ multiplex PCR, the repertoire was profiled, and TCRdb retains in-frame clones only, with some absent. The repertoire holds 100,000 or so clones, with roughly 84% as singletons. The material was peripheral blood, obtained on day 0 of AZD1222 vaccination. The receptors originated from an adult in good health. Both conserved end residues are part of each CDR3. A D gene is named only where the DNA matches it firmly. Clone size, where shown, is once, few, many, or a class for clones that have expanded.

size,J,V,D,DNA,CDR3
NA,TRBJ1-3,TRBV4-1,TRBD1,TGCGCCAGCAGCCAGACAGGGGGCGCGGCTGGAAACACCATATATTTT,CASSQTGGAAGNTIYF
NA,TRBJ1-2,TRBV21-1,NA,TGTGCCAGCAGAAAAAAAGAGACAGATAACTATGGCTACACCTTC,CASRKKETDNYGYTF
NA,TRBJ1-3,TRBV10-3,NA,TGTGCCATCATTGGGGACGCTGGAAACACCATATATTTT,CAIIGDAGNTIYF
NA,TRBJ2-1,TRBV19,TRBD1,TGTGCCAGTAGTAACCCGACAGGGCACTACAATGAGCAGTTCTTC,CASSNPTGHYNEQFF
once,TRBJ1-3,TRBV2,NA,TGTGCCAGCAAACCTGAGTCATTCGGAAACACCATATATTTT,CASKPESFGNTIYF
once,TRBJ1-6,TRBV4-1,NA,TGCGCCAGCAGCCAAGAATTTAAGTCGGCAGGGAAAAACTCCTATAATTCACCCCTCCACTTT,CASSQEFKSAGKNSYNSPLHF
few,TRBJ2-7,TRBV23-1,NA,TGCGCCAGCGGGCCTTTGCGATACGAGCAGTACTTC,CASGPLRYEQYF
NA,TRBJ2-7,TRBV5-5,NA,TGTGCCAGCAGCATCCGGGTACCCTACGAGCAGTACTTC,CASSIRVPYEQYF
NA,TRBJ2-2,TRBV7-2,TRBD2,TGTGCCAGCAGCCAACTAGCGGGAGGGAGCACCGGGGAGCTGTTTTTT,CASSQLAGGSTGELFF
NA,TRBJ1-6,TRBV28,NA,TGTGCCAGCAGCCCTTTTACAGGGCCCCATAATTCACCCCTCCACTTT,CASSPFTGPHNSPLHF
NA,TRBJ1-1,TRBV6-5,NA,TGTGCCGCATACGGGGTGAACACTGAAGCTTTCTTT,CAAYGVNTEAFF
NA,TRBJ2-3,TRBV9,NA,TGTGCCAGCAGCGTAATGTCAGGTGGGAGTCCTAGCACAGATACGCAGTATTTT,CASSVMSGGSPSTDTQYF
NA,TRBJ2-1,TRBV7-9,NA,TGTGCCAGCAGCTTTGGTACCTCCTACAATGAGCAGTTCTTC,CASSFGTSYNEQFF
NA,TRBJ2-7,TRBV6-2/TRBV6-3,NA,TGTGCCAGCAGTTACGAGGACAGAATCTACGAGCAGTACTTC,CASSYEDRIYEQYF
NA,TRBJ2-3,TRBV13,TRBD2,TGTGCCAGCAGCCCCTCCCTGGGGACTAGCGGGGACCCTAGCACAGATACGCAGTATTTT,CASSPSLGTSGDPSTDTQYF
NA,TRBJ1-2,TRBV6-5,TRBD1,TGTGCCAGCAGACCGGGACAGGGGTCCTATGGCTACACCTTC,CASRPGQGSYGYTF
once,TRBJ2-2,TRBV28,NA,TGTGCCAGCACCCCCGACGGGAACACCGGGGAGCTGTTTTTT,CASTPDGNTGELFF
NA,TRBJ1-2,TRBV29-1,NA,TGCAGCGTTGAATTTCAGGGGAAGGATGGCTACACCTTC,CSVEFQGKDGYTF
NA,TRBJ2-5,TRBV14,NA,TGTGCCAGCAGCCAACTGCAGGGGGAGGGAGAGACCCAGTACTTC,CASSQLQGEGETQYF
NA,TRBJ1-2,TRBV6-5,NA,TGTGCCAGCAGACAGGACCCGGAGGGCTACACCTTC,CASRQDPEGYTF
NA,TRBJ1-2,TRBV18,NA,TGTGCCAGCTCACCGGACATGTACTATGGCTACACCTTC,CASSPDMYYGYTF
NA,TRBJ1-2,TRBV4-1,NA,TGCGCCAGCAGCCAAGCTCTCGAAGGTAACTATGGCTACACCTTC,CASSQALEGNYGYTF
few,TRBJ1-6,TRBV28,NA,TGTGCCACCTCAGCCAGCTCCTATAATTCACCCCTCCACTTT,CATSASSYNSPLHF
NA,TRBJ2-2,TRBV4-2,TRBD1,TGTGCCAGCAGCCAAGGACAGGGGGACACCGGGGAGCTGTTTTTT,CASSQGQGDTGELFF
NA,TRBJ2-3,TRBV24-1,NA,TGTGCCACCAGTGATTCGGGAAGCACAGATACGCAGTATTTT,CATSDSGSTDTQYF
NA,TRBJ1-5,TRBV19,NA,TGTGCCAGTATTGGACGGTTCAATCAGCCCCAGCATTTT,CASIGRFNQPQHF
few,TRBJ2-1,TRBV5-1,NA,TGCGCCAGCAGCGTATGGCCGGTCAACTCCTACAATGAGCAGTTCTTC,CASSVWPVNSYNEQFF
NA,TRBJ1-3,TRBV28,NA,TGTGCCAGCAGTTTCCAAGGCTTCGGAAACACCATATATTTT,CASSFQGFGNTIYF
NA,TRBJ2-3,TRBV7-9,NA,TGTGCCGTGACGGGGTTAAACACAGATACGCAGTATTTT,CAVTGLNTDTQYF
NA,TRBJ1-2,TRBV3-1/TRBV3-2,NA,TGTGCCAGCAGCCAAGGGAACGGAAACTATGGCTACACCTTC,CASSQGNGNYGYTF
NA,TRBJ2-1,TRBV4-3,NA,TGCGCCAGCAGCCAAGAGATCCGCGGGACAGCGAACTACAATGAGCAGTTCTTC,CASSQEIRGTANYNEQFF
few,TRBJ2-7,TRBV19,TRBD2,TGTGCCAGTAGTATTCGGCCTAGCGGGAGCTACGAGCAGTACTTC,CASSIRPSGSYEQYF
NA,TRBJ2-7,TRBV11-3,TRBD2,TGTGCCAGCAGCCCCTTGGCTAGCGGGCCCCTACAGCAGTACTTC,CASSPLASGPLQQYF
NA,TRBJ1-2,TRBV6-2/TRBV6-3,NA,TGTGCCAGCAGCCGACCCACTGGGGGTGGCTATGGCTACACCTTC,CASSRPTGGGYGYTF
NA,TRBJ2-7,TRBV7-2,TRBD2,TGTGCCAGCAGCTTAGGGCCAGCGGGGGGGTCCTACGAGCAGTACTTC,CASSLGPAGGSYEQYF
NA,TRBJ1-3,TRBV7-9,TRBD1,TGTGCCAGCAGCTTAGCCCTCCAGGGGGCCGGAAACACCATATATTTT,CASSLALQGAGNTIYF
NA,TRBJ2-7,TRBV19,TRBD2,TGTGCCAGTAGTAAGACTAGCGGAACTACCTCCTACGAGCAGTACTTC,CASSKTSGTTSYEQYF
NA,TRBJ2-5,TRBV10-2,TRBD1,TGCGCCAGCAGTGCGCCGACAGGGGTCCCAACGACCCAGTACTTC,CASSAPTGVPTTQYF
once,TRBJ2-6,TRBV4-2,NA,TGTGCCAGCAGCCGAACGTCCTCTGGAGGGGCCAACGTCCTGACTTTC,CASSRTSSGGANVLTF
NA,TRBJ1-2,TRBV5-1,TRBD1,TGCGCCAGCAGCCCGGACAGGAACTATGGCTACACCTTC,CASSPDRNYGYTF
NA,TRBJ2-7,TRBV20-1,NA,TGCAGTGCTAGTGTCGGGAGTGGGACCGAGCAGTACTTC,CSASVGSGTEQYF
NA,TRBJ2-3,TRBV19,TRBD2,TGTGCCAGTAGAATATCCGGGACTACCTCCCCAGATACGCAGTATTTT,CASRISGTTSPDTQYF
NA,TRBJ1-5,TRBV27,NA,TGTGCCAGCAGTTTAGGGGGCGGACGAGGCAATCAGCCCCAGCATTTT,CASSLGGGRGNQPQHF
NA,TRBJ1-2,TRBV28,NA,TGTGCCAGCAGTTTCCTAGGGGTAGGCTACACCTTC,CASSFLGVGYTF
NA,TRBJ1-1,TRBV19,NA,TGTGCCAGTAGTACTGACCCGACATCAATGAACACTGAAGCTTTCTTT,CASSTDPTSMNTEAFF
NA,TRBJ1-1,TRBV29-1,TRBD1,TGCAGCGTCTCTACCGGGACAGTCAACACTGAAGCTTTCTTT,CSVSTGTVNTEAFF
NA,TRBJ2-1,TRBV24-1,TRBD2,TGTGCCACCAGTTTCACACCCGGACTAGCGGGAGTCTACAATGAGCAGTTCTTC,CATSFTPGLAGVYNEQFF
once,TRBJ2-5,TRBV11-3,TRBD1,TGTGCCAGCAGCACGGGACAGGGGGCCGAGACCCAGTACTTC,CASSTGQGAETQYF
NA,TRBJ2-1,TRBV29-1,NA,TGCAGCCTGCGGGACAATGAGCAGTTCTTC,CSLRDNEQFF
NA,TRBJ1-2,TRBV4-3,TRBD1,TGCGCCAGCAGCCCTAGCGGGACAGGCAACTATGGCTACACCTTC,CASSPSGTGNYGYTF
NA,TRBJ2-3,TRBV27,NA,TGTGCCAGCAGTTTATCCCGGGAGCAAGATACGCAGTATTTT,CASSLSREQDTQYF
NA,TRBJ1-2,TRBV6-6,NA,TGTGCCAGCAGCACCCAGGGGATCTATGGCTACACCTTC,CASSTQGIYGYTF
NA,TRBJ1-1,TRBV2,NA,TGTGCCAGCAGTGAATGGCGGGGAGACACTGAAGCTTTCTTT,CASSEWRGDTEAFF
NA,TRBJ2-7,TRBV11-3,NA,TGTGCCAGCAGCGAGGGCCCCTACGAGCAGTACTTC,CASSEGPYEQYF
NA,TRBJ1-5,TRBV6-2/TRBV6-3,TRBD1,TGTGCCAGCAGTTCCATACTAAGGACAGGGGGCTATCAGCCCCAGCATTTT,CASSSILRTGGYQPQHF
once,TRBJ2-1,TRBV7-3,NA,TGTGCCAGCAGCTTACTGGGCACAATCAATGAGCAGTTCTTC,CASSLLGTINEQFF
NA,TRBJ1-5,TRBV7-9,TRBD1,TGTGCCAGCAGCCCGGGACAGGGAGGGGGCGGAGGACAGCCCCAGCATTTT,CASSPGQGGGGGQPQHF